This entry features one T cell receptor (beta chain) sequence. What it binds is unknown. The naive gate required viable CD3+CD4+ or CD3+CD8+ cells with CCR7+CD45RA+CD45RO-CD95-CD27+CD28+ phenotype. Trimming pared 0 bases from V and 8 bases from J, leaving 17 bases between. CDR3 length equals 15 residues. Germline V gives CDR1 SGHRS, CDR2 YFSETQ. The table came from immunoSEQ multiplex PCR; TCRdb's copy has only in-frame clones and leaves some out. The repertoire holds some 30,000 clones, with 90% to 95% as singletons. These data come from a study of T cells after posttransplantation cyclophosphamide. Study-wide findings and caveats: TRB overlap between skin or GI tissue T cells and blood was limited.

The specimen was naive CD4+ T cells sorted from blood. This chain uses TRBV5-1 with TRBJ1-1; D is ambiguous. The sequence derives from a man aged 25 to 45 in good health and a related stem cell transplant donor. The CDR3 region is CASSLVSPGTMEAFF. CDR3 nucleotides: TGCGCCAGCAGCTTGGTTTCGCCGGGTACTATGGAAGCTTTCTTT.